This TCR beta chain was documented in a study of cytomegalovirus exposure and HLA in healthy donors. Study-wide findings and caveats: The authors later found most CMV-associated TCR beta chains appeared HLA-restricted. An analysis done earlier found most TCR beta V segments productive about 90% or about 30% of the time. Analysis performed later found about 18,000 TCR beta sequences associated with HLA alleles at 0.05 false discovery rate.

Primers included in the PCR were 60 Vbeta and 13 Jbeta primers. Measured with immunoSEQ multiplex PCR; TCRdb has only the in-frame clones, and not every one. The repertoire includes about 110,000 clones, around 80% of them detected once, and approximately 0.24% sits in the top ten. At the time of sampling, donors were nominally healthy, though unrecorded immune exposures were likely. Germline V gene data show CDR1 as GTSNPN and CDR2 as SVGIG (reference sequence). The CDR3 covers 15 residues. Worth noting for this clone: Its antigen remains unknown.

Source material: PBMCs. V is TRBV30 and J is TRBJ1-2; 11 bases map to TRBD1. The origin of this receptor is a man aged 45 to 65 in good health and CMV-seronegative. DNA of the CDR3: TGTCCCTCGAACCCGGGGGGACAGGGGGGCTATGGCTACACCTTC. Translating gives CPSNPGGQGGYGYTF.